Listed below are T cell receptor beta chains from one sample, sequenced in a study of blood T cell repertoires in COVID-19. Clones were sequenced by immunoSEQ multiplex PCR, and TCRdb holds only the in-frame ones, with some missing. This table has 130,000 or so clones, approximately 84% appearing once. Sequencing was done on a sample of peripheral blood. The source is an elderly woman with acute or convalescent COVID-19. Both conserved end residues are part of each CDR3. The D gene is left open where the match is weak. The size field is filled for only some rows; it gives once, few, many or a size class.

14,TRBV9,-,TRBJ1-5,-,TGTGCCAGCAGCCCCTGGGGAGGCAATCAGCCCCAGCATTTT,CASSPWGGNQPQHF
14,TRBV6-5,-,TRBJ1-5,-,TGTGCCAGCAGTAGGCAGGATAGCAATCAGCCCCAGCATTTT,CASSRQDSNQPQHF
15,TRBV6-5,-,TRBJ1-5,-,TGTGCCAGCAGTTACTCGAACAGTGGCAATCAGCCCCAGCATTTT,CASSYSNSGNQPQHF
18,TRBV5-4,TRBD2,TRBJ2-3,-,TGTGCCAGCAGCCGGACTAGCGGGAGGGCCCTCATGGCAGATACGCAGTATTTT,CASSRTSGRALMADTQYF
15,TRBV6-5,-,TRBJ1-5,few,TGTGCCAGCTCGGCAGGCTTAGACCCCAATCAGCCCCAGCATTTT,CASSAGLDPNQPQHF
14,TRBV5-1,-,TRBJ1-6,-,TGCGCCAGCAGCTTGGGCGGACAGAATTCACCCCTCCACTTT,CASSLGGQNSPLHF
15,TRBV6-5,-,TRBJ1-1,-,TGTGCCAGCAGTTACACCGTGGGGATCACAGGGGAAGCTTTCTTT,CASSYTVGITGEAFF
14,TRBV7-2,TRBD1,TRBJ2-7,-,TGTGCCAGCAGCTCGCAGACAGGGTTGGGGGAGCAGTACTTC,CASSSQTGLGEQYF
17,TRBV4-1,TRBD2,TRBJ2-2,-,TGCGCCAGCAGCCAGCCCCTAGCGGGAGTGATCACCGGGGAGCTGTTTTTT,CASSQPLAGVITGELFF
13,TRBV3-1/TRBV3-2,-,TRBJ1-5,-,TGTGCCAGCAGCCAAGACCTCAATCAGCCCCAGCATTTT,CASSQDLNQPQHF
13,TRBV5-5,-,TRBJ2-7,-,TGTGCCAGCAGCTTAGGAGGGGACTACGAGCAGTACTTC,CASSLGGDYEQYF
13,TRBV4-3,-,TRBJ2-5,-,TGCGCCAGCAGCCAAGGAGGGTTGGAGACCCAGTACTTC,CASSQGGLETQYF
17,TRBV5-4,TRBD2,TRBJ2-7,-,TGTGCCAGCAGCGCGGGACTAGCGGGGGGGCTTGGGTACGAGCAGTACTTC,CASSAGLAGGLGYEQYF
12,TRBV12-3/TRBV12-4,-,TRBJ2-1,-,TGTGCCAGCAGCGCTACTAGCCATGAGCAGTTCTTC,CASSATSHEQFF
15,TRBV3-1/TRBV3-2,TRBD1,TRBJ2-3,-,TGTGCCAGCAGCCCACAGGGGGACACCACAGATACGCAGTATTTT,CASSPQGDTTDTQYF
15,TRBV10-3,TRBD1,TRBJ2-3,-,TGTGCCATCAGCAGGACAGGGGGGGACGCAGATACGCAGTATTTT,CAISRTGGDADTQYF
16,TRBV7-2,TRBD1,TRBJ2-1,-,TGTGCCAGCAGCCCCGCCGGGACAGGGTCCTACAATGAGCAGTTCTTC,CASSPAGTGSYNEQFF
17,TRBV5-1,TRBD2,TRBJ2-7,-,TGCGCCAGCAGCTTGGATCGGCCTAGCGGGATCACCTACGAGCAGTACTTC,CASSLDRPSGITYEQYF
16,TRBV4-1,-,TRBJ2-1,-,TGCGCCAGCAGCCAGAGGACTTCGTCGGGATACAATGAGCAGTTCTTC,CASSQRTSSGYNEQFF
17,TRBV3-1/TRBV3-2,-,TRBJ2-1,-,TGTGCCAGCAGCCGGATGAGGTGTGGTAGCGGCCCACATGAGCAGTTCTTC,CASSRMRCGSGPHEQFF
12,TRBV19,-,TRBJ2-3,-,TGTGCCAGTAGTGGAGTCACAGATACGCAGTATTTT,CASSGVTDTQYF
18,TRBV4-3,-,TRBJ1-4,-,TGCGCCAGCAGCCACGGACATCCCCGTGGTACAACTAATGAAAAACTGTTTTTT,CASSHGHPRGTTNEKLFF
15,TRBV18,TRBD1,TRBJ1-2,-,TGTGCCAGCTCACCACCGTCTGGGACAGCCTATGGCTACACCTTC,CASSPPSGTAYGYTF
15,TRBV30,TRBD2,TRBJ2-1,-,TGTGCCTGGAGTCCCGCTAGCGGGGGATACAATGAGCAGTTCTTC,CAWSPASGGYNEQFF
16,TRBV4-3,-,TRBJ2-1,-,TGCGCCAGCAGCCGCCCTGCGGGGGCCGCCTACAATGAGCAGTTCTTC,CASSRPAGAAYNEQFF
15,TRBV2,TRBD1,TRBJ2-2,-,TGTGCCAGCAGTTTTAGACAGGGCCTTGGCGGGGAGCTGTTTTTT,CASSFRQGLGGELFF
16,TRBV4-2,TRBD2,TRBJ2-3,-,TGTGCCAGCAGCCAAGATACGGGGGGTGGAACAGATACGCAGTATTTT,CASSQDTGGGTDTQYF
16,TRBV18,-,TRBJ2-3,-,TGTGCCAGCTCACCACCGGGGGGGACAGGAGCAGATACGCAGTATTTT,CASSPPGGTGADTQYF
15,TRBV9,-,TRBJ2-7,-,TGTGCCAGCAGCGAGGGGGGGGAATCTTCCTACGAGCAGTACTTC,CASSEGGESSYEQYF
15,TRBV6-5,-,TRBJ2-3,-,TGTGCCAGCAGTTACAGGGGGAATCAAGCAGATACGCAGTATTTT,CASSYRGNQADTQYF
14,TRBV27,TRBD1,TRBJ1-5,once,TGTGCCAGCAGATCTGGACAGGGCAATCAGCCCCAGCATTTT,CASRSGQGNQPQHF
15,TRBV14,-,TRBJ2-1,once,TGTGCCAGCTCTCCGTGGGCAAGCTCCTACAATGAGCAGTTCTTC,CASSPWASSYNEQFF
16,TRBV7-9,TRBD1,TRBJ2-3,-,TGTGCCAGCAGCTCGGGACAGGGAAGTAGCACAGATACGCAGTATTTT,CASSSGQGSSTDTQYF
17,TRBV5-4,-,TRBJ2-6,-,TGTGCCAGCAGCTTCGGCGGGGCTGGCTCTGGGGCCAACGTCCTGACTTTC,CASSFGGAGSGANVLTF
13,TRBV7-9,-,TRBJ2-7,-,TGTGCCAGCAGAAGAGGGAGCGAGTACGAGCAGTACTTC,CASRRGSEYEQYF
13,TRBV6-5,-,TRBJ2-7,-,TGTGCCAGCAGTCCTGGGCTCATATACGAGCAGTACTTC,CASSPGLIYEQYF
14,TRBV5-1,TRBD1,TRBJ2-7,few,TGCGCCAGCAGCTCGGGGGACAGGGCTCACGAGCAGTACTTC,CASSSGDRAHEQYF
17,TRBV6-2/TRBV6-3,TRBD1,TRBJ2-2,-,TGTGCCAGCAGTTCGACCCTACTTACCGGACAGGTCGGGGAGCTGTTTTTT,CASSSTLLTGQVGELFF
13,TRBV18,-,TRBJ1-2,-,TGTGCCAGCTCACCGGCACAGGGCTATGGCTACACCTTC,CASSPAQGYGYTF
14,TRBV5-5,-,TRBJ1-1,few,TGTGCCAGCAGCCCGGGGACGGGAGGAACTGAAGCTTTCTTT,CASSPGTGGTEAFF
11,TRBV29-1,-,TRBJ1-1,-,TGCAGCTTGGGGGGTGACACTGAAGCTTTCTTT,CSLGGDTEAFF
14,TRBV7-2,-,TRBJ1-6,-,TGTGCCAGCAGCTTCCGGGGAGGGGATTCACCCCTCCACTTT,CASSFRGGDSPLHF
16,TRBV5-4,-,TRBJ1-2,few,TGTGCCAGCAGCTTGGGGGCAGCCACTGTGGACTATGGCTACACCTTC,CASSLGAATVDYGYTF
11,TRBV24-1,-,TRBJ1-2,-,TGTGCCACCAGTGACGGAGATGGCTACACCTTC,CATSDGDGYTF
14,TRBV24-1,TRBD1,TRBJ2-5,once,TGTGCCACTTCAGGGGGCGGGTTGGGAGAGACCCAGTACTTC,CATSGGGLGETQYF
11,TRBV2,-,TRBJ2-1,-,TGTGCCAGCAGCGGGGGACGTGAGCAGTTCTTC,CASSGGREQFF
15,TRBV19,-,TRBJ1-2,few,TGTGCCAGTAGTATAGATCACAGGTCTCGGTATGGCTACACCTTC,CASSIDHRSRYGYTF
13,TRBV11-3,-,TRBJ2-2,-,TGTGCCAGCAGCATGGCGGGTCCCGGGGAGCTGTTTTTT,CASSMAGPGELFF
16,TRBV6-5,TRBD1,TRBJ1-2,-,TGTGCCAGCAGTTATGGTCAGACAGGGGGCGAACAGGCTAGGACCTTC,CASSYGQTGGEQARTF
13,TRBV7-9,-,TRBJ1-4,-,TGTGCCAGCAGCCCGACTGTTAATGAAAAACTGTTTTTT,CASSPTVNEKLFF
15,TRBV7-2,TRBD1,TRBJ1-6,-,TGTGCCAGCAGCTTAGTAGGACAGGGTACTTCACCCCTCCACTTT,CASSLVGQGTSPLHF
17,TRBV6-2/TRBV6-3,TRBD2,TRBJ2-2,-,TGTGCCAGCAGTTGGGATCTAGCGGGGGGCCTGACCGGGGAGCTGTTTTTT,CASSWDLAGGLTGELFF
13,TRBV18,TRBD1,TRBJ1-5,once,TGTGCCAGCTCCTTCACAGGGGAGGAGCCCCAGCATTTT,CASSFTGEEPQHF
14,TRBV7-8,-,TRBJ1-2,few,TGTGCCAGCAGCCCGATGGACAGAATCTATGGCTACACCTTC,CASSPMDRIYGYTF